This TCR beta chain was documented in a study of resident and recirculating memory T cells in vitiligo. Study observations and caveats: Non-conserved TCRs across sites and patients suggested distinct clones per lesion. Clonality differed among vitiligo lesions, with no unique dominant clone.

The CDR3 contains 15 residues. With 4 bases removed from V and 6 bases from J, the gap between germline ends came to 15 bases. Germline CDR1 and CDR2: SGHAT and FQNNGV. Patients who had received treatment within the previous three months were excluded. The protocol was immunoSEQ multiplex PCR, while the TCRdb copy is restricted to in-frame clones and leaves out a portion. The sample contains 75,000 to 95,000 clones, 92% of which appear only once. On this clone itself: Its antigen is not identified.

This TCR was sampled from a male donor with vitiligo. Sequenced material: blood. This chain links TRBV11-2 with TRBJ2-2; D might be TRBD2 (5 bases). The CDR3 nucleotides are TGTGCCAGCAGCTCCCGGGCCCAGGAGGCCGGGGAGCTGTTTTTT. This translates into CASSSRAQEAGELFF. The full variable domain, rest sourced from reference TRBV11-2 and TRBJ2-2, is EAGVAQSPRYKIIEKRQSVAFWCNPISGHATLYWYQQILGQGPKLLIQFQNNGVVDDSQLPKDRFSAERLKGVDSTLKIQPAKLEDSAVYLCASSSRAQEAGELFFGEGSRLTVL.